Following are 29 T cell receptor beta chains from one sample sequenced in a study of breast tumors, draining lymph nodes, adjacent tissues. MiXCR, applied by TCRdb to the multiplex PCR reads, yields one record per CDR3 protein. Of 150,000 to 200,000 distinct CDR3 sequences in the sample, roughly 30% were seen once. Samples came from axillary lymph nodes draining the breast cancer. Sequencing was done on a sample of axillary lymph node tissue. The origin of the receptors is a female donor with breast cancer. Some clones in this sample may be carry-over from other donors' samples.

With respect to this clonotype: The junction differs from germline at one of its ends, possibly a read error. The V gene is TRBV5-8, the J gene TRBJ1-1; D possibly corresponds to TRBD1 (5 bases). The germline V gene has CDR1 SGHTS and CDR2 YDEGEE. The CDR3 contains 13 residues. The CDR3 nucleotides read TGTGCCAGCTGCTTTGGGGGGAGGACTGAAGCTTTCTTT. Protein sequence: CASCFGGRTEAFF.

This clonotype has at least ten counts. The rearrangement links TRBV2 to TRBJ1-5, with 8 bases aligning to TRBD1. CDR3 length: 15 amino acids. CDR1 SNHLY and CDR2 FYNNEI come from the germline V gene. With 4 bases clipped from V and 8 bases from J, the junction kept 10 bases outside the gene matches. CDR3 residues: CASSVQGGREEPQHF. CDR3 bases: TGTGCCAGCAGTGTACAGGGGGGTCGTGAAGAGCCCCAGCATTTT.

Many counts were recorded for this clonotype. The rearrangement links TRBV10-3 to TRBJ2-2, with 9 nucleotides matching TRBD2. In germline, CDR1 is ENHRY, CDR2 SYGVKD. The junction had 11 bases not matched to a gene; V was cut back by 10 bases and J by 5 bases. The CDR3 is 15 residues long. The CDR3 DNA sequence: TGTGCCAATAGCCCAGCTAGCGGGATAACCGGGGAGCTGTTTTTT. It yields the protein CANSPASGITGELFF.

The chain uses TRBV11-3 and TRBJ1-4, with 7 positions matching TRBD1. This CDR3 region has 16 residues. After removal of 1 base from V and 4 bases from J, the junction contained 6 bases not matched to a gene. Germline V gene data show CDR1 as SGHNT and CDR2 as YENEEA. In DNA, the CDR3 is TGTGCCAGCAGCTTAGGAGGGACAGAGGATAATGAAAAACTGTTTTTT. It is translated as CASSLGGTEDNEKLFF.

As concerns this clonotype: The junction differs from germline at one of its ends, possibly a read error. The chain links TRBV2 to TRBJ1-5; no reliable D call. The CDR3 runs 15 residues. Per germline, CDR1 SNHLY and CDR2 FYNNEI. Written as DNA, the CDR3 is TGTGCCAGCAGTGAGGAGAGAGGGCCTAATCAGCCCCCGCATTTT. Protein product: CASSEERGPNQPPHF.

The table lists this clonotype with a few counts. The gene calls are TRBV27 and TRBJ1-3; no clear D gene. Germline CDR1 is MNHEY and CDR2 is SMNVEV (reference sequence). V dropped 6 bases and J dropped 9 bases, with 21 bases sitting between them. This CDR3 is 15 amino acids long. The CDR3 nucleotides are TGTGCCAGCAGCCGACGAGGGAACCGAATGGGCACCATATATTTT. Amino acid sequence: CASSRRGNRMGTIYF.

This clonotype was seen ten or more times. This chain uses TRBV7-9 with TRBJ1-5; tentatively, D is TRBD1 (6 bases). This CDR3 region has 16 residues. Germline CDR1 is SEHNR and CDR2 is FQNEAQ (reference sequence). Trimming removed 5 bases at V and 6 bases at J, with 20 bases between. The CDR3 reads CASSRETGLGSQPQHF. The CDR3 coding sequence is TGTGCCAGCAGCCGAGAAACAGGGCTTGGGAGTCAGCCCCAGCATTTT. The variable domain in full, completed from reference TRBV7-9 and TRBJ1-5, reads DTGVSQNPRHKITKRGQNVTFRCDPISEHNRLYWYRQTLGQGPEFLTYFQNEAQLEKSRLLSDRFSAERPKGSFSTLEIQRTEQGDSAMYLCASSRETGLGSQPQHFGDGTRLSIL.

This clonotype occurred a few times. The chain couples TRBV6-5 to TRBJ2-7; TRBD2 is a possible D gene (6 bases). CDR3 size: 14 residues. Germline V gives CDR1 MNHEY, CDR2 SVGAGI. The V and J ends lost 5 bases and 2 bases respectively, with 13 bases between them. The CDR3 nucleotides read TGTGCCAGCAGTCACGTGGAGGGGCCCTACGAGCAGTACTTC. Residues: CASSHVEGPYEQYF.

In its sample, this clonotype was seen many times. This chain joins TRBV5-6 and TRBJ2-5; 10 bases map to TRBD2. Germline V gene sequence: CDR1 SGHDT, CDR2 YYEEEE. The CDR3 totals 15 residues. Trimming removed 2 bases from V and 2 bases from J; junction bases left unmatched: 3. For the CDR3, the DNA is TGTGCCAGCAGCTTCCCAGCGGGGGGGCAAGAGACCCAGTACTTC. The encoded protein is CASSFPAGGQETQYF.

The chain has TRBV24-1 and TRBJ2-2; no definite D call. The ends were cut back, 4 bases at V and 8 bases at J, with 16 bases in the middle. Germline V gene data show CDR1 as KGHDR and CDR2 as SFDVKD. There are 15 residues in the CDR3. The CDR3 region is CATSDRRNLPGELFF. The CDR3 nucleotides read TGTGCCACCAGTGACCGCCGAAACTTGCCAGGGGAGCTGTTTTTT.

This clonotype was seen repeatedly, ten times or more. CDR3 sequence (DNA): TGTGCCAGCAGTTACAGGGGGCTTTTTGACGAGCAGTACTTC. Translating it yields CASSYRGLFDEQYF. The chain links TRBV6-6 to TRBJ2-7; 7 positions agree with TRBD1. The J segment lost 5 bases and the V segment lost 2 bases, leaving 6 bases of the junction unmatched. Germline CDR1 is MNHNY and CDR2 is SVGAGI (reference sequence). CDR3 length equals 14 residues.

Notes on this clonotype: This may arise from a read error, as a much more abundant clone is one base away. This chain uses TRBV19 with TRBJ2-7; D remains ambiguous. Germline V gives CDR1 LNHDA, CDR2 SQIVND (reference sequence). Trimming stripped 4 bases from V and 6 bases from J, with 16 bases between. The CDR3 runs 14 residues. This CDR3 is CASSSTDPRSEQYF. The CDR3 nucleotides are TGTGCCAGTAGTAGCACAGACCCAAGAAGCGAGCAGTACTTC.

There are many counts of this clonotype. V gene TRBV6-1 combines with J gene TRBJ1-2; a possible D gene is TRBD1 (6 bases). V was trimmed by 7 bases and J by 3 bases, leaving 15 bases between them. Per germline, CDR1 MNHNS and CDR2 SASEGT. The CDR3 totals 14 residues. Written as DNA, the CDR3 is TGTGCCAGCATGTCCGGGGGGGCGTACTATGGCTACACCTTC. It specifies CASMSGGAYYGYTF.

At least ten counts were recorded for this clonotype. J is TRBJ2-1 and V is TRBV10-3, with TRBD2 matching 12 bases. CDR1 is ENHRY and CDR2 is SYGVKD in the germline V gene. V shed 6 bases, J shed 8 bases, and the junction held 8 bases outside the gene matches. The CDR3 is 15 amino acids. In DNA form, the CDR3 reads TGTGCCATCAGCCAGACTAGCGGGAGACTGGATGAGCAGTTCTTC. Protein product: CAISQTSGRLDEQFF.

The chain employs TRBV27 and TRBJ2-3, with 9 bases fitting TRBD2. V lost 3 bases, J lost 8 bases, and 18 bases stayed unmatched. The germline gives CDR1 MNHEY, CDR2 SMNVEV (reference sequence). The CDR3 loop spans 18 amino acids. The CDR3 DNA reads TGTGCCAGCAGTTTTAACTCTCTAGCGGGGACTTCACAGATTACGCAGTATTTT. It codes for CASSFNSLAGTSQITQYF.

This clonotype was counted many times. The J gene is TRBJ1-4, the V gene TRBV6-1, with 7 bases aligning to TRBD1. The length of the CDR3 is 17 residues. V was clipped by 1 base and J by 0 bases; unmatched bases: 5. Looked up from germline, CDR1 is MNHNS and CDR2 is SASEGT. Here the CDR3 DNA reads TGTGCCAGCAGTGAAGTTATCAGGGGGTCAACTAATGAAAAACTGTTTTTT. It translates to CASSEVIRGSTNEKLFF.

This clonotype turned up a few times. This rearrangement joins TRBV18 to TRBJ2-2; 14 bases map to TRBD2. Germline assignment: CDR1 KGHSH and CDR2 LQKENI. Trimming took 3 bases from V and 9 from J; bases not matched to a gene: 9. This CDR3 has 17 amino acids. CDR3 in DNA: TGTGCCAGCTCACCGCCCGGGACTAGCGGGAGAGGTTGGGAGCTGTTTTTT. Translation gives CASSPPGTSGRGWELFF.

In its sample, this clonotype was seen many times. J is TRBJ2-7 and V is TRBV5-6; 8 bases fit TRBD1. The CDR3 length is 14 residues. J gave up 5 bases and V 7 bases, and 11 bases lay outside the gene matches. CDR1 is SGHDT and CDR2 is YYEEEE in the germline V gene. CDR3 coding DNA: TGTGCCAGCTTCCCGGGACAGGCGATCAACGAGCAGTACTTC. Translation: CASFPGQAINEQYF.

This clonotype was counted ten times or more. This chain connects TRBV11-2 to TRBJ1-2; D not resolved. Trimming cost V 1 base and J 3 bases, with 9 bases left between them. Germline CDR1 reads SGHAT; CDR2 reads FQNNGV. The CDR3 sequence is 14 residues long. The CDR3 DNA follows: TGTGCCAGCAGCTTAGGCGGCAGATACTATGGCTACACCTTC. Translated, it gives CASSLGGRYYGYTF.

The CDR3 nucleotides read TGTGCCAGCAGCTCCCCGGGCGGGGTAGTTTACACAGATACGCAGTATTTT. This translates into CASSSPGGVVYTDTQYF. The gene calls are TRBV7-9 and TRBJ2-3, with a weak D call TRBD2 (6 bases). This CDR3 is built from 17 residues. V was shortened by 4 bases and J by 2 bases, with 19 bases between the two germline ends. Looked up from germline, CDR1 is SEHNR and CDR2 is FQNEAQ (reference sequence).

This clonotype has at least ten counts. This chain joins TRBV11-3 and TRBJ1-6; possible D gene TRBD1, 6 bases. The CDR3 is 14 residues long. V lost 4 bases and J lost 9, with 13 bases in between. The V gene's germline CDR1 is SGHNT and CDR2 YENEEA. CDR3 coding DNA: TGTGCCAGCAGCTCAGACAGGTTGTTTTCACCCCTCCACTTT. Protein product: CASSSDRLFSPLHF.

In its sample, this clonotype was seen many times. The chain uses TRBV12-3 or TRBV12-4 and TRBJ1-5; D remains unclear. V was pared by 5 bases and J by 4 bases, with 6 bases between. This CDR3 is 12 amino acids long. The CDR3 loop reads CASSDGNQPQHF. The CDR3 DNA sequence: TGTGCCAGCAGTGACGGGAATCAGCCCCAGCATTTT.

This rearrangement joins TRBV20-1 to TRBJ1-3; D unclear. The germline V gene has CDR1 DFQATT and CDR2 SNEGSKA (reference sequence). V lost 2 bases and J 5 bases, leaving 13 bases between the germline ends. The CDR3 consists of 14 residues. The CDR3 DNA reads as TGCAGTGCTAGATTCCAGCGGCAGAGAAACACCATATATTTT. It yields the protein CSARFQRQRNTIYF.

This clonotype was seen ten or more times. J is TRBJ1-6 and V is TRBV12-3 or TRBV12-4; the D is unclear. The CDR3 length is 12 residues. The V and J ends lost 3 bases and 12 bases respectively, with 9 bases between them. CDR3 loop: CASSFPREPLHF. The CDR3 DNA is TGTGCCAGCAGTTTTCCGAGGGAACCCCTCCACTTT.

This clonotype has ten or more counts. This sequence joins TRBV19 and TRBJ1-2; D perhaps matches TRBD1 (5 bases). This CDR3 has 13 amino acids. V was pared by 1 base and J by 8 bases, with 11 bases between. Germline loops: CDR1 LNHDA, CDR2 SQIVND (reference sequence). Here the CDR3 DNA reads TGTGCCAGTAGTATAGCGCCGGGGCAGGGCTACACCTTC. Translation gives CASSIAPGQGYTF.

This clonotype appeared many times. A single base separates this from a much larger clone, so it may be a read error. V and J are TRBV20-1 and TRBJ2-1; D perhaps matches TRBD2 (6 bases). There are 14 residues in the CDR3. Germline loops: CDR1 DFQATT, CDR2 SNEGSKA (reference sequence). In DNA form, the CDR3 reads TGCAGTGCTGGGCGGGGCAGGGTGTACACTGAGCAGTTCTTC. Its protein is CSAGRGRVYTEQFF.

The chain couples TRBV27 to TRBJ2-1, with 10 bases aligning to TRBD2. CDR1 and CDR2 (germline): MNHEY, SMNVEV (reference sequence). V trimming: 5 bases; J trimming: 7 bases; junction bases outside the gene matches: 5. This CDR3 is built from 14 residues. CDR3: CASSPWTSGNEQFF. For the CDR3, the DNA is TGTGCCAGCAGTCCATGGACTAGCGGAAATGAGCAGTTCTTC.

A remark on this clonotype: Since a much larger clone is just one base distant, this may be a read error. Since no conserved phenylalanine or tryptophan closes the CDR3, a read error is the likely cause. The chain joins TRBV30 to TRBJ2-1; TRBD1 aligns across 11 bases. V dropped 0 bases and J dropped 1; count of bases not matched to a gene: 2. The CDR3 extends over 16 amino acids. Per the germline V gene, CDR1 is GTSNPN and CDR2 is SVGIG (reference sequence). CDR3: CAWSVRDRGSYNEQFL. The CDR3 DNA reads as TGTGCCTGGAGTGTACGGGACAGGGGGTCCTACAATGAGCAGTTCCTC.

In its sample, this clonotype was seen once. The chain is built from TRBV7-8 and TRBJ2-3; 7 nucleotides agree with TRBD2. Germline values: CDR1 SGHVS, CDR2 FQNEAQ. The CDR3 consists of 21 residues. V shed 4 bases and J 2 bases; nucleotides not matched to a gene: 24. CDR3 region: CASSSAPRRDRLADYTDTQYF. The CDR3 nucleotides are TGTGCCAGCAGCTCAGCACCCCGAAGAGATCGCCTAGCGGATTACACAGATACGCAGTATTTT.